The 28 T cell receptor beta chains below were found in one sample sequenced in a study of tumor and adjacent non-tumor tissue in lung cancer. TCRbeta libraries were built with three rounds of nested PCR, modified from ARM-PCR. MiXCR was run by TCRdb on the multiplex PCR reads, yielding one entry per CDR3 protein. This sample has tens of thousands of distinct CDR3 sequences, with roughly two thirds found just once. The template was RNA from unsorted bulk tissue. More than 3 cm separated this lung sample from the edge of the tumor. Sequencing was carried out using distant non-tumor lung tissue. The source is a woman aged 70-85 years with non-small cell lung cancer.

On this clonotype itself: A read error may produce the germline difference seen at one junction end. The chain uses TRBV29-1 and TRBJ2-1; TRBD1 might be the D (5 bases). The V gene's germline CDR1 is SQVTM and CDR2 ANQGSEA. CDR3 length: 13 residues. The CDR3 sequence: CSVKRQDMNERFF. In DNA form, the CDR3 reads TGCAGCGTAAAACGGCAGGACATGAATGAGCGGTTCTTC.

Worth noting for this clonotype: The junction shows a germline mismatch at one end, possibly a read error. This chain joins TRBV12-3 or TRBV12-4 and TRBJ2-4, with D tentatively TRBD2 (6 bases). The CDR3 sequence is 15 residues long. The CDR3 region is CASSLVVGSGNIQYF. CDR3 DNA: TGCGCCAGCAGTTTAGTCGTCGGGAGTGGAAACATTCAGTACTTC.

This clonotype showed up just a few times. The CDR3 sequence is CSARDVGTGADEQFF. The CDR3 DNA is TGCAGTGCTAGAGATGTCGGGACAGGGGCCGATGAGCAGTTCTTC. The rearrangement links TRBV20-1 to TRBJ2-1; 10 bases map to TRBD1. After removal of 0 bases from V and 8 bases from J, the junction contained 7 bases not matched to a gene. CDR3 length: 15 residues. The V gene's germline CDR1 is DFQATT and CDR2 SNEGSKA (reference sequence).

This clonotype was counted at least ten times. The genes are TRBV6-6 and TRBJ2-7; TRBD2 is a possible D gene (7 bases). Germline-derived CDR1 and CDR2 are MNHNY and SVGAGI (reference sequence). V lost 5 bases, J lost 3 bases, and 14 bases lay in between. CDR3 size: 14 residues. The CDR3 spells CASSQGGGSYEQYF. As DNA, the CDR3 is TGTGCCAGCAGTCAGGGAGGGGGAAGCTACGAGCAGTACTTC.

The chain uses TRBV12-3 or TRBV12-4 and TRBJ2-2, with D possibly being TRBD2 (5 bases). The CDR3 contains 16 residues. V lost 6 bases and J lost 0, with 14 bases in between. The CDR3 bases are TGTGCCAGCAGGCCCACGGGATTTTCGAACACCGGGGAGCTGTTTTTT. Protein product: CASRPTGFSNTGELFF.

Remarks on this clonotype: Possible read error: a much larger clone is one base away. The rearrangement joins TRBV28 to TRBJ2-7; D is possibly TRBD2 (5 bases). Germline V gives CDR1 MDHEN, CDR2 SYDVKM. The CDR3 spans 14 residues. The V end was cut by 8 bases, the J end by 9 bases, with 23 bases between. In DNA, the CDR3 is TGTGCCAGCTCAAGGGCCTACTACAGCGGTGCGCAGTACTTC. Protein: CASSRAYYSGAQYF. Complete variable domain (other parts from reference TRBV28 and TRBJ2-7): DVKVTQSSRYLVKRTGEKVFLECVQDMDHENMFWYRQDPGLGLRLIYFSYDVKMKEKGDIPEGYSVSREKKERFSLILESASTNQTSMYLCASSRAYYSGAQYFGPGTRLTVT.

Note on this clonotype: Its ends do not fully match the called genes, so a read error is possible. Written as DNA, the CDR3 is TGCAGTACTAGAGATCTGGCGGGAGTTGGGGATACGCAGTATTTT. Translation: CSTRDLAGVGDTQYF. The chain recombines TRBV20-1 with TRBJ2-3; 7 bases fit TRBD2. The CDR3 runs to 15 residues. Germline CDR1 DFQATT, CDR2 SNEGSKA (reference sequence).

Points on this clonotype: A junction end diverges from the germline sequence, so it may reflect a read error. The chain combines TRBV20-1 with TRBJ1-5; D unclear. Per the germline V gene, CDR1 is DFQATT and CDR2 is SNEGSKA (reference sequence). CDR3 length: 12 amino acids. CDR3 loop: CSASPSNHPQHF. CDR3 DNA sequence: TGCAGTGCCAGCCCGTCAAATCATCCCCAGCATTTT.

With respect to this clonotype: At one of its ends the junction is not consistent with the germline gene, which may arise from a read error. V usage is TRBV5-4 and J usage is TRBJ2-1; D remains unclear. CDR3 length equals 11 residues. CDR1 and CDR2 (germline): SGHNT, YYREEE (reference sequence). The chain's CDR3 is CASSLVGEEFF. The CDR3 coding sequence is TGTGCCAGCAGCTTGGTCGGTGAGGAGTTCTTC. Filled out from reference TRBV5-4 and TRBJ2-1, the complete variable domain reads ETGVTQSPTHLIKTRGQQVTLRCSSQSGHNTVSWYQQALGQGPQFIFQYYREEENGRGNFPPRFSGLQFPNYSSELNVNALELDDSALYLCASSLVGEEFFGPGTRLTVL.

On this clonotype itself: One end of the junction fails to match germline, which may point to a read error. The rearrangement uses TRBV6-1 and TRBJ2-3, with 11 bases aligning to TRBD2. The CDR3 spans 16 residues. Looked up from germline, CDR1 is MNHNS and CDR2 is SASEGT. In DNA, the CDR3 is TGTGCCAGCAATGAATTACTAGCGGGGGGCACAGATACGCAGTATTTT. Protein product: CASNELLAGGTDTQYF.

This clonotype showed up just a few times. The chain combines TRBV5-1 with TRBJ1-4, with D uncertain. V was pared by 2 bases and J by 5 bases, with 7 bases between. The CDR3 has 13 residues. The germline V gene has CDR1 SGHRS and CDR2 YFSETQ. CDR3 sequence: CASSFGENEKLFF. The CDR3 DNA follows: TGCGCCAGCAGCTTTGGGGAAAATGAAAAACTGTTTTTT.

Regarding this clonotype: This likely comes from a read error, as the CDR3 has no conserved phenylalanine or tryptophan at its end. This chain uses TRBV11-3 with TRBJ2-1; D not certain. Germline assignment: CDR1 SGHNT and CDR2 YENEEA. The CDR3 runs to 15 residues. The CDR3 DNA follows: TGTGCCAGTAGCTTGGGAAATACCTTCTACAATGAACAGTTCTCC. This gives the protein CASSLGNTFYNEQFS.

As concerns this clonotype: One junction end disagrees with the germline gene, perhaps due to a read error. The chain uses TRBV6-5 and TRBJ2-7; a weak D match, TRBD1 (8 bases). CDR3 length equals 17 residues. Germline assignment: CDR1 MNHEY and CDR2 SVGAGI. The CDR3 loop reads CVSRPTGVTSSGYEQYF. Here the CDR3 DNA reads TGTGTCAGCAGGCCGACAGGGGTTACATCTAGCGGCTACGAGCAGTACTTC.

In the case of this clonotype: One end of the junction is discordant with germline, which a read error may explain. V and J are TRBV6-1 and TRBJ2-7, with 7 bases identical to TRBD2. Germline V lookup: CDR1 MNHNS, CDR2 SASEGT. This CDR3 is built from 15 residues. The DNA of the CDR3 is TGTGCCAACAGTGAAGCTGTGGGAGGGCCAAACGAGCAGTACTTC. This encodes CANSEAVGGPNEQYF.

This sequence joins TRBV6-1 and TRBJ2-1; D is ambiguous. There are 13 residues in the CDR3. V lost 7 bases to trimming and J lost 14 bases, with 21 bases between them. Germline-derived CDR1 and CDR2 are MNHNS and SASEGT. DNA of the CDR3: TGTGCCAGCAATGCGAATCCATGGTCCCCCAAGTTCTTC. It encodes CASNANPWSPKFF.

This clonotype was seen more than once but under ten times. The chain links TRBV20-1 to TRBJ2-3; 8 bases map to TRBD2. Per germline, CDR1 DFQATT and CDR2 SNEGSKA (reference sequence). The V and J ends lost 0 bases and 4 bases, in that order; junction bases with no gene match: 15. CDR3 length equals 18 residues. The CDR3 is CSARDRALAGMSADTQYF. The DNA of the CDR3 is TGCAGTGCTAGAGATCGGGCTTTAGCGGGAATGTCGGCAGATACGCAGTATTTT.

To note about this clonotype: This likely comes from a read error, as the CDR3 has no conserved phenylalanine or tryptophan at its end. CDR3 loop: CASSLTGNSKQPQHS. For the CDR3, the DNA is TGTGCCAGCAGTTTGACAGGGAATAGCAAACAGCCCCAGCATTCT. This chain links TRBV6-5 with TRBJ1-5, with 7 bases lining up with TRBD1. The CDR3 is made up of 15 amino acids. The germline CDR1 and CDR2 sequences are MNHEY and SVGAGI.

Concerning this clonotype: It may be a read error: a sequence one base away is much more abundant. The gene calls are TRBV7-9 and TRBJ2-1; possible D gene TRBD1, 5 bases. Germline lookup yields CDR1 SEHNR and CDR2 FQNEAQ (reference sequence). The CDR3 is 13 residues long. In DNA, the CDR3 is TGTGCCAGCAGCGACGACAGAGTCAATGAGCAGCTCTTC. It yields the protein CASSDDRVNEQLF.

The sample holds a few counts of this clonotype. Since a much larger clone is just one base distant, this may be a read error. The V gene is TRBV28, the J gene TRBJ1-5, with D tentatively TRBD1 (6 bases). This CDR3 has 15 amino acids. The germline gives CDR1 MDHEN, CDR2 SYDVKM. CDR3 bases: TGTGCCGGCAGTTCAGGGGCCTCCTACGGTCAGCCCCAGCATTTT. Translation: CAGSSGASYGQPQHF.

This sequence joins TRBV11-3 and TRBJ2-1; D possibly corresponds to TRBD1 (8 bases). V shed 7 bases and J shed 5 bases, with 21 bases lying between them. The CDR3 is 16 amino acids. CDR1 is SGHNT and CDR2 is YENEEA in the germline V gene. The chain's CDR3 is CASTVGYRGGHNEQFF. In nucleotides, the CDR3 is TGTGCCAGCACCGTAGGGTACAGGGGGGGCCACAATGAGCAGTTCTTC.

Regarding this clonotype: This could be a read error, since a much larger clone is one nucleotide away. This chain uses TRBV11-2 with TRBJ1-1; possibly TRBD1 for D (6 bases). CDR1 is SGHAT and CDR2 is FQNNGV in the germline V gene. This CDR3 is 12 amino acids long. The V end lost 4 bases, the J end lost 7 bases, and 10 bases lay between the germline ends. The CDR3, as DNA: TGTGCCAGCAGCTCCACAGGGAGTGAAGCTTTCTTT. Translation: CASSSTGSEAFF.

The chain employs TRBV6-5 and TRBJ1-3, with a tentative D call TRBD1 (6 bases). CDR3 size: 16 residues. Germline V gene sequence: CDR1 MNHEY, CDR2 SVGAGI. V shed 6 bases and J shed 7 bases, with 22 bases lying between them. The DNA for the CDR3 is TGTGCCAGCAGCAAGGGACGGACAGACTCTGTGAACACCATATATTTT. It specifies CASSKGRTDSVNTIYF.

A note on this clonotype: The junction departs from germline at one end; a sequencing error may be responsible. V usage is TRBV4-1 and J usage is TRBJ2-7, with 9 bases aligning to TRBD2. Germline V gene sequence: CDR1 MGHRA, CDR2 YSYEKL. The CDR3 length is 16 residues. The CDR3 here is CASSQRLAAEVDEQYF. DNA of the CDR3: TGTGCCAGCAGCCAACGACTAGCGGCAGAGGTGGACGAGCAGTACTTC.

The rearrangement joins TRBV28 to TRBJ1-5; 7 nucleotides match TRBD1. The J call may be mistaken, given a closer DNA end match to TRBJ2-3. There are 21 residues in the CDR3. Germline values: CDR1 MDHEN, CDR2 SYDVKM. The CDR3 is CASRNRQGPQFYKDSNQPQYF. The CDR3 DNA sequence: TGTGCCAGCAGAAATCGACAGGGCCCTCAATTCTATAAGGATAGCAATCAGCCCCAGTATTTT.

About this clonotype: A junction boundary mismatches the germline segment, possibly from a read error. The chain joins TRBV6-1 to TRBJ1-1; D is unresolved. Germline V gene data show CDR1 as MNHNS and CDR2 as SASEGT. The CDR3 contains 11 residues. CDR3 sequence: CANSEFAEDFF. CDR3 DNA: TGTGCCAACAGTGAATTCGCTGAAGATTTCTTT.

The chain couples TRBV12-3 or TRBV12-4 to TRBJ2-2; D gene unclear. Trimming took 6 bases from V and 12 from J, leaving 17 bases between them. The length of the CDR3 is 13 residues. The CDR3 DNA is TGTGCCAGCAGCGAATCGGTCATTGGGAAGCTGTTTTTT. Translating it yields CASSESVIGKLFF.

With respect to this clonotype: The CDR3 end shows no conserved phenylalanine or tryptophan, and so a read error is likely. This chain joins TRBV6-5 and TRBJ2-5, with 9 bases matching TRBD2. CDR1 is MNHEY and CDR2 is SVGAGI in the germline V gene. This CDR3 comprises 15 residues. Germline trimming cut 9 bases from V and 4 bases from J; bases unmatched to any gene: 12. In nucleotides, the CDR3 is TGTGCCAGTAGTCCATATAGCGGGAGTCGAGAGACCCAGTACTAC. Translating gives CASSPYSGSRETQYY.

This chain's CDR3 is CACSQVRTTYRDTEAFF. The CDR3, as DNA: TGCGCATGCAGCCAAGTTCGGACCACCTACAGGGACACTGAAGCTTTCTTT. V gene TRBV4-1 combines with J gene TRBJ1-1, with D possibly matching TRBD1 (6 bases). Per the germline V gene, CDR1 is MGHRA and CDR2 is YSYEKL. The CDR3 has 17 amino acids.